The 30 T cell receptor beta chains given below trace back to one sample, sequenced in a study of cytomegalovirus exposure and HLA in healthy donors. The PCR made use of 60 Vbeta and 13 Jbeta primers. Sequencing was performed with immunoSEQ multiplex PCR; in TCRdb, only in-frame clones are kept and a portion is missing. The sample contains about 130,000 clones, 84% of which appear only once. The specimen was PBMCs. The receptors were sampled from a man between 45 and 60 years old in good health and CMV-seronegative.

V is TRBV5-1 and J is TRBJ2-2; D possibly corresponds to TRBD2 (5 bases). The germline gives CDR1 SGHRS, CDR2 YFSETQ. V was pared by 4 bases and J by 6 bases, with 16 bases between. The CDR3 loop spans 15 amino acids. CDR3 sequence: CASSEGSLFPGELFF. For the CDR3, the DNA is TGCGCCAGCAGCGAGGGCTCGCTTTTCCCCGGGGAGCTGTTTTTT.

This chain uses TRBV6-5 with TRBJ1-2; 10 positions match TRBD1. Germline CDR1 reads MNHEY; CDR2 reads SVGAGI. The CDR3 is 14 residues long. Trimming removed 7 bases from V and 8 bases from J; junction bases left unmatched: 10. CDR3 protein: CASNPRQGARGYTF. CDR3 nucleotide sequence: TGTGCCAGCAATCCCCGACAGGGGGCTCGAGGCTACACCTTC.

The chain has TRBV5-4 and TRBJ1-1, with D maybe TRBD1 (5 bases). V was clipped by 2 bases and J by 9 bases, with 17 bases between them. CDR3 size: 14 residues. Germline loops: CDR1 SGHNT, CDR2 YYREEE (reference sequence). CDR3: CASSFGGGERQAFF. CDR3 nucleotide sequence: TGTGCCAGCAGCTTTGGAGGAGGGGAAAGGCAAGCTTTCTTT.

The V and J genes are TRBV5-1 and TRBJ2-7; TRBD2 might be the D (7 bases). This CDR3 region has 16 residues. CDR1 and CDR2 from the germline V gene are SGHRS and YFSETQ. Trimming removed 1 base at V and 0 bases at J, with 14 bases between. The CDR3 DNA reads TGCGCCAGCAGCTTGATTTCGGCGGGGGCCTCCTACGAGCAGTACTTC. This sequence encodes CASSLISAGASYEQYF.

This chain joins TRBV20-1 and TRBJ1-2, with a tentative D call TRBD1 (5 bases). Germline CDR1 is DFQATT and CDR2 is SNEGSKA (reference sequence). Trimming pared 8 bases from V and 6 bases from J, leaving 7 bases between. The CDR3 consists of 9 residues. DNA for the CDR3: TGCAGTACGGGGGATGGCTACACCTTC. It codes for CSTGDGYTF.

The chain combines TRBV11-2 with TRBJ1-1; TRBD1 aligns across 9 bases. The V segment lost 5 bases and the J segment 6 bases; nucleotides outside the gene matches: 10. The germline CDR1 and CDR2 sequences are SGHAT and FQNNGV. The CDR3 length is 15 residues. The CDR3 sequence: CASSTRTGAVAEAFF. CDR3 coding DNA: TGTGCCAGCAGCACAAGGACAGGGGCCGTCGCTGAAGCTTTCTTT.

V usage is TRBV5-4 and J usage is TRBJ2-5, with 9 bases aligning to TRBD1. This CDR3 has 15 amino acids. The trim removed 4 bases at V and 5 bases at J, leaving 9 bases unmatched. CDR1 and CDR2 (germline): SGHNT, YYREEE (reference sequence). The CDR3 loop is CASSPSGTGHETQYF. The CDR3 DNA is TGTGCCAGCAGCCCTTCCGGGACAGGGCACGAGACCCAGTACTTC.

The V gene is TRBV6-1, the J gene TRBJ2-2, with 10 bases lining up with TRBD1. The CDR3 sequence is 16 residues long. CDR1 and CDR2 from the germline V gene are MNHNS and SASEGT. The V segment lost 4 bases and the J segment 6 bases; nucleotides outside the gene matches: 8. CDR3 coding DNA: TGTGCCAGCAGTGCCTTCGGGACAGGGGATGCCGGGGAGCTGTTTTTT. Protein product: CASSAFGTGDAGELFF.

The chain employs TRBV5-6 and TRBJ1-4, with D perhaps matching TRBD1 (6 bases). V was trimmed by 4 bases and J by 3 bases, leaving 13 bases between them. This CDR3 has 15 residues. Germline-derived CDR1 and CDR2 are SGHDT and YYEEEE. The CDR3 sequence is CASSPQGSSNEKLFF. Written as DNA, the CDR3 is TGTGCCAGCAGCCCGCAGGGGAGCTCTAATGAAAAACTGTTTTTT.

This clone has a handful of counts. The CDR3 sequence: CASSAGGQGVGNTIYF. The CDR3, as DNA: TGCGCCAGCTCGGCCGGGGGACAGGGCGTTGGAAACACCATATATTTT. The chain employs TRBV5-1 and TRBJ1-3, with TRBD1 matching over 9 bases. Unmatched junction bases numbered 11, after V lost 7 bases and J lost 3 bases. The CDR3 has 16 residues. Germline CDR1 SGHRS, CDR2 YFSETQ.

The chain joins TRBV11-3 to TRBJ2-3; a possible D gene is TRBD1 (5 bases). The CDR3 spans 14 residues. Germline CDR1 SGHNT, CDR2 YENEEA. V was cut by 5 bases and J by 6 bases, with 15 bases left in between. CDR3 coding DNA: TGTGCCAGCAGCCGGTCGGACACGAGCGATACGCAGTATTTT. Protein sequence: CASSRSDTSDTQYF.

The J gene is TRBJ1-6, the V gene TRBV11-2; 8 bases fit TRBD1. Germline loops: CDR1 SGHAT, CDR2 FQNNGV. The CDR3 consists of 14 residues. V lost 3 bases and J lost 7; bases outside the gene matches: 2. CDR3 loop: CASSFGQGNSPLHF. As DNA, the CDR3 is TGTGCCAGCAGCTTTGGACAGGGCAATTCACCCCTCCACTTT. Supplemented by reference TRBV11-2 and TRBJ1-6, the full variable domain reads EAGVAQSPRYKIIEKRQSVAFWCNPISGHATLYWYQQILGQGPKLLIQFQNNGVVDDSQLPKDRFSAERLKGVDSTLKIQPAKLEDSAVYLCASSFGQGNSPLHFGNGTRLTVT.

V usage is TRBV2 and J usage is TRBJ2-1; 10 nucleotides line up with TRBD1. With 3 bases clipped from V and 9 bases from J, the junction kept 8 bases outside the gene matches. CDR1 is SNHLY and CDR2 is FYNNEI in the germline V gene. The CDR3 loop spans 15 amino acids. The CDR3, as DNA: TGTGCCAGCAGTGACCGACAGGGGGCGTCCTCTGAGCAGTTCTTC. Protein sequence: CASSDRQGASSEQFF.

The genes are TRBV5-1 and TRBJ1-1; the D gene is possibly TRBD1 (5 bases). This CDR3 has 16 amino acids. The germline CDR1 and CDR2 sequences are SGHRS and YFSETQ. The ends were cut back, 2 bases at V and 1 base at J, with 15 bases in the middle. The DNA of the CDR3 is TGCGCCAGCAGCTTCGGAAGGGGAGGTGAGAACACTGAAGCTTTCTTT. It specifies CASSFGRGGENTEAFF.

The chain combines TRBV27 with TRBJ1-5, with a possible D match to TRBD1 (6 bases). Trimming removed 3 bases from V and 6 bases from J, with 12 bases in between. There are 14 residues in the CDR3. Germline V gene data show CDR1 as MNHEY and CDR2 as SMNVEV (reference sequence). CDR3 protein: CASSFFRGGQPQHF. In nucleotides, the CDR3 is TGTGCCAGCAGTTTCTTCCGAGGGGGTCAGCCCCAGCATTTT.

The chain couples TRBV5-4 to TRBJ2-1; D is possibly TRBD2 (6 bases). The CDR3 is 15 residues long. Trimming left V 9 bases short and J 2 bases short, with 18 bases between. Germline V gene data show CDR1 as SGHNT and CDR2 as YYREEE (reference sequence). The CDR3 protein is CATSAGKPPYNEQFF. The CDR3 DNA follows: TGTGCCACCTCAGCGGGTAAGCCCCCCTACAATGAGCAGTTCTTC.

This clone appeared once. V and J are TRBV10-1 and TRBJ2-1, with 8 bases lining up with TRBD1. Trimming cost V 8 bases and J 10 bases; bases outside gene matches: 16. Germline V gives CDR1 WNHNN, CDR2 SYGVQD (reference sequence). CDR3 size: 15 residues. The CDR3 bases are TGCGCCAGCTCGGACGGCGGGCAGGGGGCGAGGGAGCAGTTCTTC. Translation gives CASSDGGQGAREQFF.

This clone was detected only once. This chain links TRBV29-1 with TRBJ2-5; 7 nucleotides agree with TRBD2. The CDR3 totals 14 residues. Trimming at V came to 4 bases and at J to 1 base, leaving 6 bases not matched to a gene. CDR1 and CDR2 from the germline V gene are SQVTM and ANQGSEA. The CDR3 nucleotides read TGCAGCGTTGCTGGGCGGGGGAGCCAAGAGACCCAGTACTTC. The encoded protein is CSVAGRGSQETQYF.

The V gene is TRBV7-2, the J gene TRBJ2-6, with 13 bases that match TRBD2. This CDR3 has 17 amino acids. The V gene end was trimmed by 7 bases and the J gene end by 3 bases; junction bases not matched to a gene: 6. The germline V gene encodes CDR1 SGHTA and CDR2 FQGNSA. CDR3 amino acids: CASTTSGGALGANVLTF. Written as DNA, the CDR3 is TGTGCCAGCACAACTAGCGGGGGGGCCCTTGGGGCCAACGTCCTGACTTTC.

V and J are TRBV7-9 and TRBJ1-2; TRBD1 aligns across 10 bases. V lost 4 bases and J lost 4; bases outside the gene matches: 12. Germline assignment: CDR1 SEHNR and CDR2 FQNEAQ (reference sequence). The length of the CDR3 is 17 residues. The CDR3 DNA reads TGTGCCAGCAGCTCCGACAGGGGGCGAGGATCCCTCTATGGCTACACCTTC. It specifies CASSSDRGRGSLYGYTF. Looking up the rest from reference TRBV7-9 and TRBJ1-2 gives the full variable domain: DTGVSQNPRHKITKRGQNVTFRCDPISEHNRLYWYRQTLGQGPEFLTYFQNEAQLEKSRLLSDRFSAERPKGSFSTLEIQRTEQGDSAMYLCASSSDRGRGSLYGYTFGSGTRLTVV.

This clone turned up a few times. The V call is TRBV19, the J call TRBJ2-7; 8 nucleotides line up with TRBD1. CDR1 LNHDA and CDR2 SQIVND come from the germline V gene (reference sequence). The CDR3 is made up of 17 amino acids. Losses at the gene ends were 1 base for V and 2 bases for J; bases not matched to a gene: 10. In DNA form, the CDR3 reads TGTGCCAGTAGTATAGCTCCCGGACAGGGTTTTGCCTACGAGCAGTACTTC. It specifies CASSIAPGQGFAYEQYF. The full variable domain, rest sourced from reference TRBV19 and TRBJ2-7, is DGGITQSPKYLFRKEGQNVTLSCEQNLNHDAMYWYRQDPGQGLRLIYYSQIVNDFQKGDIAEGYSVSREKKESFPLTVTSAQKNPTAFYLCASSIAPGQGFAYEQYFGPGTRLTVT.

The V call is TRBV27, the J call TRBJ2-5; no firm D call. The J call may be wrong; the DNA end is better matched by TRBJ2-7. The CDR3 consists of 10 residues. Germline lookup yields CDR1 MNHEY and CDR2 SMNVEV (reference sequence). CDR3 protein: CASGSSEQYF. CDR3 DNA: TGTGCCAGCGGCAGCAGCGAGCAGTACTTC.

The chain joins TRBV4-2 to TRBJ2-3; D call uncertain. The CDR3 is made up of 16 amino acids. Germline V CDR1 and CDR2: LGHNA, YNFKEQ. The V end lost 3 bases, the J end lost 3 bases, and 16 bases lay between the germline ends. Here the CDR3 DNA reads TGTGCCAGCAGCCAGGAGACCTCTTCCCTTACAGATACGCAGTATTTT. Amino acid sequence: CASSQETSSLTDTQYF.

The chain recombines TRBV23-1 with TRBJ2-1, with D possibly matching TRBD1 (7 bases). TRBV23-1 is assigned to the ORF class and has an uncertain function. This CDR3 comprises 15 residues. V was pared by 4 bases and J by 2 bases, with 12 bases between. CDR3 bases: TGCGCCAGCAGTCCAGGGGGAGGTCCCTACAATGAGCAGTTCTTC. Its protein product is CASSPGGGPYNEQFF.

V gene TRBV30 combines with J gene TRBJ2-3; 12 nucleotides line up with TRBD2. Germline V gene sequence: CDR1 GTSNPN, CDR2 SVGIG (reference sequence). The CDR3 extends over 17 amino acids. The V gene end was trimmed by 4 bases and the J gene end by 2 bases; junction bases not matched to a gene: 10. CDR3 region: CAWNLLRTSGITDTQYF. DNA of the CDR3: TGTGCCTGGAACTTACTCAGGACTAGCGGGATCACAGATACGCAGTATTTT.

The chain couples TRBV19 to TRBJ2-1, with 9 bases lining up with TRBD1. The ends lost 5 bases at V and 0 bases at J; junction bases unmatched: 5. Germline V lookup: CDR1 LNHDA, CDR2 SQIVND (reference sequence). The CDR3 extends over 16 amino acids. CDR3 protein: CASSAKTGGSYNEQFF. The CDR3 bases are TGTGCCAGTAGTGCTAAGACAGGGGGCTCCTACAATGAGCAGTTCTTC. Based on the CDR3 plus reference TRBV19 and TRBJ2-1, the full variable domain is DGGITQSPKYLFRKEGQNVTLSCEQNLNHDAMYWYRQDPGQGLRLIYYSQIVNDFQKGDIAEGYSVSREKKESFPLTVTSAQKNPTAFYLCASSAKTGGSYNEQFFGPGTRLTVL.

The chain links TRBV5-1 to TRBJ2-5; TRBD1 agrees at 8 bases. There are 13 residues in the CDR3. V shed 7 bases, J shed 5 bases, and the junction held 7 bases outside the gene matches. CDR1 is SGHRS and CDR2 is YFSETQ in the germline V gene. The CDR3: CASRDRRVETQYF. In DNA form, the CDR3 reads TGCGCCAGCCGGGACAGGCGCGTGGAGACCCAGTACTTC.

J is TRBJ1-1 and V is TRBV5-6; 8 nucleotides agree with TRBD1. J lost 3 bases, V lost 2 bases, and 3 bases had no gene match. CDR1 SGHDT and CDR2 YYEEEE come from the germline V gene. CDR3 size: 14 residues. CDR3 residues: CASSFNRGDTEAFF. The CDR3 DNA follows: TGTGCCAGCAGCTTTAACAGGGGGGACACTGAAGCTTTCTTT. Using reference TRBV5-6 and TRBJ1-1 for the parts outside the CDR3, the full variable domain is DAGVTQSPTHLIKTRGQQVTLRCSPKSGHDTVSWYQQALGQGPQFIFQYYEEEERQRGNFPDRFSGHQFPNYSSELNVNALLLGDSALYLCASSFNRGDTEAFFGQGTRLTVV.

The chain employs TRBV7-9 and TRBJ2-5; perhaps TRBD2 as D (6 bases). The tail of the sequence fits TRBJ2-7 better, so the J call may be wrong. Per the germline V gene, CDR1 is SEHNR and CDR2 is FQNEAQ (reference sequence). There are 14 residues in the CDR3. In DNA, the CDR3 is TGTGCCAGCAGCTTTCGGGGGTTCTCCTACGAGCAGTACTTC. Translating gives CASSFRGFSYEQYF.

This chain connects TRBV18 to TRBJ2-7, with D perhaps TRBD2 (6 bases). V gave up 2 bases and J gave up 0 bases, with 8 bases separating them. The V gene's germline CDR1 is KGHSH and CDR2 LQKENI. The CDR3 is 14 residues long. This CDR3 is CASSPAGSSYEQYF. CDR3 nucleotides: TGTGCCAGCTCACCAGCCGGGAGCTCCTACGAGCAGTACTTC. Together with reference TRBV18 and TRBJ2-7, the CDR3 gives the full variable domain: NAGVMQNPRHLVRRRGQEARLRCSPMKGHSHVYWYRQLPEEGLKFMVYLQKENIIDESGMPKERFSAEFPKEGPSILRIQQVVRGDSAAYFCASSPAGSSYEQYFGPGTRLTVT.